The subject of this entry is one T cell receptor (beta chain). This sample was taken from a study of T cell changes during pregnancy in multiple sclerosis. The repertoire was sequenced with immunoSEQ multiplex PCR; TCRdb's copy has only in-frame clones and lacks some. The table has around 81,000 clones, around nine tenths seen once. This CDR3 spans 14 amino acids. Germline V gene data show CDR1 as SGHRS and CDR2 as YFSETQ. The V end lost 4 bases, the J end lost 4 bases, and 13 bases lay between the germline ends. The specimen was peripheral blood, collected after pregnancy. This chain uses TRBV5-1 with TRBJ2-3; D perhaps matches TRBD2 (6 bases). The receptor's source is a female donor in good health, enrolled as a control in a pregnancy study. The CDR3 loop reads CASSRGTHSDTQYF. The CDR3 DNA follows: TGCGCCAGCAGCAGAGGGACTCACTCAGATACGCAGTATTTT.